What follows are 22 T cell receptor beta chains derived from one specimen sequenced in a study of type 1 regulatory T cells (dated by TCRdb to about 2021). TCRdb records Illumina MiSeq as the sequencer. TCRdb cleaned the public reads at Q25 with fastp, built clones with MiXCR and kept in-frame beta chains. All rows with the same CDR3 protein become a single entry with the most common DNA and genes. The sample has approximately 97,000 distinct CDR3 sequences on record, 31% of them singletons. The ten top clones hold 2% to 2.5% of the sample. The sequencing input was CD4+ T cells, either the whole sample or a sorted fraction (not recorded which). These receptors were collected from a human donor in good health.

This sequence joins TRBV5-1 and TRBJ2-7; maybe TRBD1 (5 bases). The germline V and J ends were trimmed by 7 bases and 2 bases, with 13 bases remaining between them. The CDR3 is 13 residues long. The V gene's germline CDR1 is SGHRS and CDR2 YFSETQ. The CDR3 spells CASRTTVTYEQYF. In nucleotides, the CDR3 is TGCGCCAGCCGGACGACAGTCACCTACGAGCAGTACTTC.

This clonotype was found once. V is TRBV7-2 and J is TRBJ2-7; D not certain. The CDR3 consists of 14 residues. Germline V gene lookup returns CDR1 SGHTA and CDR2 FQGNSA. V lost 5 bases and J lost 2, with 13 bases in between. The DNA of the CDR3 is TGTGCCAGCAGCCAGACAACCGTGGCCTACGAGCAGTACTTC. It yields the protein CASSQTTVAYEQYF.

This clonotype showed up just a few times. The V call is TRBV6-5, the J call TRBJ2-2; 10 bases match TRBD1. CDR1 is MNHEY and CDR2 is SVGAGI in the germline V gene. The CDR3 is made up of 15 amino acids. V was clipped by 4 bases and J by 7 bases; unmatched bases: 6. The CDR3 DNA reads as TGTGCCAGCAGTTTATTGACAGGGGGCTTCGGGGAGCTGTTTTTT. Amino acid sequence: CASSLLTGGFGELFF.

This sequence joins TRBV20-1 and TRBJ1-1; D perhaps matches TRBD1 (5 bases). The CDR3 is 14 residues long. V dropped 6 bases and J dropped 5 bases, with 19 bases sitting between them. The V gene's germline CDR1 is DFQATT and CDR2 SNEGSKA (reference sequence). The CDR3 DNA reads as TGCAGTGCCCCCCAGAAGTTGAGGGGAACTGAAGCTTTCTTT. The encoded protein is CSAPQKLRGTEAFF.

This clonotype appeared a few times. The chain uses TRBV28 and TRBJ2-7, with 8 bases identical to TRBD2. Germline assignment: CDR1 MDHEN and CDR2 SYDVKM. CDR3 length: 15 residues. The trim removed 6 bases at V and 3 bases at J, leaving 10 bases unmatched. The CDR3, as DNA: TGTGCCAGCAGGGGCTGGGACGGGAGGGTCTACGAGCAGTACTTC. Its translation: CASRGWDGRVYEQYF. Based on the CDR3 plus reference TRBV28 and TRBJ2-7, the full variable domain is DVKVTQSSRYLVKRTGEKVFLECVQDMDHENMFWYRQDPGLGLRLIYFSYDVKMKEKGDIPEGYSVSREKKERFSLILESASTNQTSMYLCASRGWDGRVYEQYFGPGTRLTVT.

This clonotype was picked up a small number of times. The V gene is TRBV7-2, the J gene TRBJ2-3; D remains unclear. This CDR3 spans 11 amino acids. The germline gives CDR1 SGHTA, CDR2 FQGNSA. Between the trimmed V and J ends, which lost 3 bases and 5 bases, there was a span of 3 bases. CDR3 bases: TGTGCCAGCAGCTTGAGAGATACGCAGTATTTT. Translated: CASSLRDTQYF.

This chain links TRBV12-3 or TRBV12-4 with TRBJ2-7; D is ambiguous. The V gene lost 4 bases and the J gene lost 3 bases, with 10 bases spanning the gap. This CDR3 region has 13 residues. The CDR3 protein is CASSSEFIYEQYF. The CDR3 DNA follows: TGTGCCAGCAGTTCGGAGTTCATCTACGAGCAGTACTTC.

This clonotype appeared a few times. The V gene is TRBV10-3, the J gene TRBJ2-6; tentative D call: TRBD1 (6 bases). Germline CDR1 and CDR2: ENHRY and SYGVKD. V lost 6 bases and J lost 0, with 21 bases in between. The CDR3 spans 19 residues. Written as DNA, the CDR3 is TGTGCCATCAGAGAAGGATCAGGGGTCGGCGGCTCTGGGGCCAACGTCCTGACTTTC. Translating gives CAIREGSGVGGSGANVLTF.

This chain's CDR3 is CASSELAGGRYQETQYF. The CDR3 nucleotides are TGTGCCAGCAGCGAGCTAGCGGGAGGGCGATACCAAGAGACCCAGTACTTC. The chain joins TRBV9 to TRBJ2-5, with 12 nucleotides matching TRBD2. The CDR3 consists of 17 residues. V dropped 3 bases and J dropped 0; count of bases not matched to a gene: 6. Germline CDR1 is SGDLS and CDR2 is YYNGEE.

This clonotype has only a few counts. The rearrangement uses TRBV3-1 and TRBJ2-2, with unresolved D. This CDR3 is built from 16 residues. Germline V CDR1 and CDR2: LGHDT, YNNKEL (reference sequence). V was pared by 8 bases and J by 5 bases, with 21 bases between. The CDR3 here is CASVLGGARGTGELFF. The DNA of the CDR3 is TGTGCCAGCGTCCTAGGCGGCGCCCGAGGTACCGGGGAGCTGTTTTTT.

The chain carries TRBV5-1 and TRBJ2-7; tentative D call: TRBD2 (6 bases). The germline V and J ends were trimmed by 4 bases and 6 bases, with 17 bases remaining between them. Germline loops: CDR1 SGHRS, CDR2 YFSETQ. The CDR3 totals 14 residues. Here the CDR3 DNA reads TGCGCCAGCAGCCACGGGACTCCGGAGAGCGAGCAGTACTTC. Encoded protein: CASSHGTPESEQYF.

The chain carries TRBV5-1 and TRBJ2-3, with 7 bases fitting TRBD1. There are 15 residues in the CDR3. The germline gives CDR1 SGHRS, CDR2 YFSETQ. The V segment lost 1 base and the J segment 0 bases; nucleotides outside the gene matches: 2. This CDR3 is CASSLWGQSTDTQYF. Written as DNA, the CDR3 is TGCGCCAGCAGCTTGTGGGGACAGAGCACAGATACGCAGTATTTT.

This sequence joins TRBV12-3 or TRBV12-4 and TRBJ2-2; D gene uncertain. V was shortened by 4 bases and J by 8 bases, with 17 bases between the two germline ends. The CDR3 length is 15 residues. CDR3: CASSSDFGLLGELFF. The CDR3 DNA reads as TGTGCCAGCAGTTCCGATTTCGGGTTGTTGGGGGAGCTGTTTTTT.

This clonotype has only a few counts. The chain recombines TRBV14 with TRBJ1-5, with unresolved D. V was trimmed by 0 bases and J by 5 bases, leaving 5 bases between them. There are 13 residues in the CDR3. The germline V gene encodes CDR1 SGHDN and CDR2 FVKESK. The CDR3, as DNA: TGTGCCAGCAGCCAAGATTATCATCAGCCCCAGCATTTT. The encoded protein is CASSQDYHQPQHF.

This clonotype was seen only a few times. The CDR3 DNA sequence: TGCAGTGCCGGCAGGGCTTCACCCCTGTCGTATGAGCAGTACTTC. Translated: CSAGRASPLSYEQYF. The V gene is TRBV20-1, the J gene TRBJ2-7, with D possibly matching TRBD1 (5 bases). CDR1 DFQATT and CDR2 SNEGSKA come from the germline V gene (reference sequence). The CDR3 spans 15 residues. The V end was cut by 6 bases, the J end by 7 bases, with 25 bases between.

The rearrangement uses TRBV14 and TRBJ1-6; the D is unclear. The CDR3 runs 13 residues. CDR1 SGHDN and CDR2 FVKESK come from the germline V gene. Trimming stripped 0 bases from V and 7 bases from J, with 4 bases between. CDR3 DNA: TGTGCCAGCAGCCAAGATCCGAATTCACCCCTCCACTTT. Its translation is CASSQDPNSPLHF.

The chain joins TRBV4-3 to TRBJ2-6, with 12 bases lining up with TRBD2. Germline V gene sequence: CDR1 LGHNA, CDR2 YSLEER. This CDR3 has 19 amino acids. Trimming at V came to 4 bases and at J to 4 bases, leaving 11 bases not matched to a gene. CDR3 DNA: TGCGCCAGCAGCCCACTACTAGCGGGAGGCCCGTCCGGGGCCAACGTCCTGACTTTC. Residues: CASSPLLAGGPSGANVLTF.

This chain connects TRBV7-9 to TRBJ2-7; D gene uncertain. This CDR3 is 14 amino acids long. Germline-derived CDR1 and CDR2 are SEHNR and FQNEAQ (reference sequence). The V end lost 8 bases, the J end lost 4 bases, and 18 bases lay between the germline ends. CDR3 DNA: TGTGCCAGCGGAGAACCCGGACGGAATTACGAGCAGTACTTC. It yields the protein CASGEPGRNYEQYF.

Only one count was recorded for this clonotype. This rearrangement joins TRBV20-1 to TRBJ2-2; D may be TRBD1 or TRBD2 (5 bases each). This CDR3 region has 15 residues. Germline V gives CDR1 DFQATT, CDR2 SNEGSKA (reference sequence). Deletions cut 3 bases from V and 0 bases from J, with 11 bases between. CDR3 in amino acids: CSARGVPANTGELFF. In nucleotides, the CDR3 is TGCAGTGCTAGGGGGGTCCCAGCGAACACCGGGGAGCTGTTTTTT.

In its sample, this clonotype was seen a few times. V usage is TRBV29-1 and J usage is TRBJ1-2, with TRBD1 identical over 7 bases. V dropped 1 base and J dropped 8; count of bases not matched to a gene: 10. Germline lookup yields CDR1 SQVTM and CDR2 ANQGSEA. The length of the CDR3 is 14 residues. The CDR3 DNA is TGCAGCGTTGAAGGGCAGGGGGAATCCGTAGGCTACACCTTC. It translates to CSVEGQGESVGYTF.

This chain connects TRBV10-3 to TRBJ2-5; 9 nucleotides line up with TRBD1. This CDR3 region has 14 residues. With V trimmed by 6 bases and J by 7 bases, 9 bases remained unmatched. Germline V CDR1 and CDR2: ENHRY, SYGVKD. The CDR3 region is CAIRGQQGAGTQYF. In DNA, the CDR3 is TGTGCCATCAGGGGACAACAGGGGGCCGGGACCCAGTACTTC.

This rearrangement joins TRBV7-2 to TRBJ2-3; D not resolved. Looked up from germline, CDR1 is SGHTA and CDR2 is FQGNSA. The CDR3 covers 12 residues. Trimming took off 1 base at V and 4 bases at J, with 3 bases between the two ends. The CDR3 reads CASSLVADTQYF. DNA for the CDR3: TGTGCCAGCAGCTTAGTGGCAGATACGCAGTATTTT.